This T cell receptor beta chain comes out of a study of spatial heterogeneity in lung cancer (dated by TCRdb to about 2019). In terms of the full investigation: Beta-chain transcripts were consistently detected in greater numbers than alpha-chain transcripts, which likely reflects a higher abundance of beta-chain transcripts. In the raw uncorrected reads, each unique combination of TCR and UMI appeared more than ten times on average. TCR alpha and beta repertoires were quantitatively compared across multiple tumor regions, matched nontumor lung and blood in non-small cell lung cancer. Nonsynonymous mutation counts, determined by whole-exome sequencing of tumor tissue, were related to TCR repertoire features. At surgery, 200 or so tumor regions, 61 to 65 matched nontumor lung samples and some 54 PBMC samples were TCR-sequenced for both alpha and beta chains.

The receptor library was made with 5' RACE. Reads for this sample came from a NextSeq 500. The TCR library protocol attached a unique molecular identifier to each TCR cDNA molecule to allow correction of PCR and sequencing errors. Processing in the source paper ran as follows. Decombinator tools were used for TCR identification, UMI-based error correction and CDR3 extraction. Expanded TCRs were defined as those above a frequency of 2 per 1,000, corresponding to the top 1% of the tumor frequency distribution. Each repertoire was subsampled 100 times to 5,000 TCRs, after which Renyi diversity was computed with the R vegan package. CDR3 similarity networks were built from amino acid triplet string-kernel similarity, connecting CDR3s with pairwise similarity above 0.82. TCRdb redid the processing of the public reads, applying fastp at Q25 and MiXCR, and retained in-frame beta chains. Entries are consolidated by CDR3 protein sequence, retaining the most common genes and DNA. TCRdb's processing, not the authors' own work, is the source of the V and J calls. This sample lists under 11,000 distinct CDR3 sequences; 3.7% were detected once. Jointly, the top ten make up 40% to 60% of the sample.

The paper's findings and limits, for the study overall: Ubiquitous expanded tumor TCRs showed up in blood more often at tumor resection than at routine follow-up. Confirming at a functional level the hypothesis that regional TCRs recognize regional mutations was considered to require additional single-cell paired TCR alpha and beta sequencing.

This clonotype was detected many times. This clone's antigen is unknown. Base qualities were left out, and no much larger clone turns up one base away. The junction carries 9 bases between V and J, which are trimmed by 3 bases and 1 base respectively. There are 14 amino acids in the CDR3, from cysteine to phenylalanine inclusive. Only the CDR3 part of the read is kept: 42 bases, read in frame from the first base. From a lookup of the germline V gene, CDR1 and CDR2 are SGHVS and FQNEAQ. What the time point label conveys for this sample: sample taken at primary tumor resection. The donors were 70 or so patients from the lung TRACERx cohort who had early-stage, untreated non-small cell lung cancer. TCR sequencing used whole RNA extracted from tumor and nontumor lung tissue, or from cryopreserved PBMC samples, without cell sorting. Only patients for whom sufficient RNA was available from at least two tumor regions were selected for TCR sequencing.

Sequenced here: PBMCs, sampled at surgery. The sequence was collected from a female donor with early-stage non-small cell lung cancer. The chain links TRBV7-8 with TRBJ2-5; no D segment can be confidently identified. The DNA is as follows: TGTGCCAGCAGCTTGAAACGGACCCAAGAGACCCAGTACTTC. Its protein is CASSLKRTQETQYF.